What follows describes a single TCR beta chain. The record originates from a study of Ad26.COV2.S vaccination and SARS-CoV-2 variants. V was clipped by 3 bases and J by 2 bases, with 17 bases between them. The CDR3 is 17 amino acids. The V gene's germline CDR1 is LGHNT and CDR2 FRNRAP. TCRdb's table, derived via immunoSEQ multiplex PCR, lists solely in-frame clones and lacks some. The sample has about 180,000 clones; roughly 87% are singletons. The TCR comes from a human donor who had recovered from COVID-19. The sample here was peripheral blood, taken after recovery from COVID-19. This rearrangement joins TRBV12-5 to TRBJ1-5; weak D call: TRBD1 (5 bases). CDR3 sequence (DNA): TGTGCTAGTGGTTTCGCCAGACTGGGACGCGGCAATCAGCCCCAGCATTTT. It encodes CASGFARLGRGNQPQHF.